The sequence of this T cell receptor beta chain was determined in a study of early T cells in non-severe SARS-CoV-2 infection. This clonotype came up a few times. TCRdb redid the calling of the 5' RACE reads with MiXCR, one entry per CDR3 protein. Seen here are some 87,000 distinct CDR3 sequences, roughly 13% observed once, and the top ten hold more than 1.2%. The CDR3 consists of 17 residues. Trimming at V came to 0 bases and at J to 6 bases, leaving 6 bases not matched to a gene. Germline-derived CDR1 and CDR2 are SGHTA and FQGNSA. Sequencing input: whole blood. The J gene is TRBJ2-2, the V gene TRBV7-2, with TRBD2 matching 11 bases. The sequence was obtained from an adult who was a healthcare worker with PCR-confirmed SARS-CoV-2 infection or an uninfected control (not recorded which). Here the CDR3 reads CASSLASGGAVAGELFF. Here the CDR3 DNA reads TGTGCCAGCAGCTTAGCTAGCGGGGGGGCAGTTGCCGGGGAGCTGTTTTTT.